This record concerns one T cell receptor beta chain sequence. In this sample, this clone turned up a few times. It has no known antigen specificity. No much larger clone exists at a distance of one base, and base qualities are not known. Each donor gave one peripheral blood draw, approximately 110 mL on average, collected into heparinised tubes. A BD FACSAria II was used to sort naive, central memory, regulatory and stem cell-like memory CD4+ T cells with a panel that included CD45RO, CCR7, CD25, CD127, CD95 and CD27. A purity above 95% was achieved for all sorted populations. Right away, PBMCs were isolated by Lymphoprep density gradient centrifugation and were stained directly, with no culture step. Samples were stained and sorted in pairs, with one healthy donor and one patient per experiment, so that batch effects were minimized. The record originates from a study of beta chain features in type 1 diabetes (dated by TCRdb to 2017 to 2018). Regarding the study in general: Mean age, gender distribution, total cell number and subset yield were not different between patients and healthy donors. Across all samples, approximately 100 million sorted cells were examined, and cell number per subset correlated strongly with RNA yield. The study compared the TCRB repertoires of sorted circulating CD4+ T cell subsets in recently diagnosed type 1 diabetes patients with those in matched healthy donors. Regulatory and stem cell-like memory subsets were isolated from only 8 patients and roughly 8 healthy donors, whereas naive and central memory subsets came from all 30 or so donors. The research as a whole found: A moderate but significant shortening of TCRB CDR3 length was observed in type 1 diabetes patients in all four CD4+ subsets. Sequencing cDNA rather than genomic DNA could over-represent highly expressing activated cells, although activation and CD3 levels did not differ between groups. Because the HLA sub-analyses included only small numbers of individuals, any influence of HLA type on TCRB rearrangement was left unresolved. Shorter templates might be favored by PCR, yet because patient and control samples were amplified and corrected together, any such skew would affect both groups equally. At VDJ recombination sites, patients with type 1 diabetes made fewer insertions and deleted more nucleotides, a pattern implying thymic rearrangement abnormalities. Naive, central memory and regulatory TCRB repertoires appeared to be more similar among patients than among healthy donors.

The entire amount of isolated RNA was reverse transcribed using the High Capacity cDNA Reverse Transcription Kit, so the sequenced TCRB transcripts were expressed ones. Naive, central memory and regulatory T cell samples underwent deep immunoSEQ sequencing, averaging around 4 million total reads per sample. Sorted cells were lysed in RLT buffer and RNA was extracted with DNase-treated RNeasy Micro or Mini kits, depending on cell number. To prevent cross-contamination, every cell subset was processed on its own, while patient and healthy donor samples were processed together. Using the immunoSEQ multiplex PCR, TCRB sequences were amplified from cDNA into 87-bp fragments spanning the CDR3 region. The amplicons were sequenced using the Illumina HiSeq platform. Under the source paper's analysis protocol: PCR bias was computationally corrected using synthetic template baselines, reads within Hamming distance 2 were collapsed, and singletons that could not be merged were discarded. Reads were aligned to IMGT to assign V, D and J genes, CDR3 length, and insertions or deletions at six rearrangement sites. Clonotype counts were normalized to sorted cell number within each subset before computing true diversity and Gini coefficients with the tcR R package. The overlap coefficient, calculated on TCRB nucleotide sequences, was used to measure repertoire sharing. Out-of-frame TCRB sequences from naive cells were analyzed to stand in for the pre-selection repertoire. Entries here come from immuneACCESS through TCRdb and include only in-frame sequences with V and J called. Some clones fail to appear in such tables; in the studies checked, an unresolved V gene covers under half of the shortfall, and the cause of the remainder is unknown. V and J calls and clone size are given by that table; D and trimming were obtained from the DNA. The table for this sample lists around 250,000 clones; approximately 15% of them were counted only once. Roughly 0.018% of the sample is in the top ten clones.

CDR1 MDHEN and CDR2 SYDVKM are derived from the germline V gene. V loses 7 bases of germline sequence and J loses 6 bases, and the interval between the two ends is 11 bases. Spanning cysteine to phenylalanine, the CDR3 consists of 12 amino acids. Solely the CDR3 DNA is kept, with 36 bases framed from the first base. The sequence came from a young man with type 1 diabetes. This receptor chain uses TRBV28 and TRBJ2-3; the D gene cannot be resolved reliably. Source material: naive CD4+ T cells from blood. The cell subset or site label, read with the paper, signifies: true naive CD4+ T cells. CDR3 reads: CASTRRADTQYF. The DNA sequence reads TGTGCCAGCACCCGTCGAGCGGATACGCAGTATTTT.